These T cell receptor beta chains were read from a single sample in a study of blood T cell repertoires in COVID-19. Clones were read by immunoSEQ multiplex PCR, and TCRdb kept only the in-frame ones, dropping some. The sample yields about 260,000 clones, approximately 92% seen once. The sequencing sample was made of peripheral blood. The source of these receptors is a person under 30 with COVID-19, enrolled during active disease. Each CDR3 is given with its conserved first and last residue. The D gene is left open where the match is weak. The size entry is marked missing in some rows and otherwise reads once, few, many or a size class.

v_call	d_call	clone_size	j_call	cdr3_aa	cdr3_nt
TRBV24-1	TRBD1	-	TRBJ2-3	CATSDSPRTGGTDTQYF	TGTGCCACCAGTGATTCCCCCAGGACAGGGGGCACAGATACGCAGTATTTT
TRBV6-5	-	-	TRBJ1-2	CASSYLPLKGDGYTF	TGTGCCAGCAGTTACTTACCTCTCAAGGGGGATGGCTACACCTTC
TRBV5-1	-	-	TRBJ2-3	CASSPVTPTSTDTQYF	TGCGCCAGCAGCCCCGTCACCCCCACTAGCACAGATACGCAGTATTTT
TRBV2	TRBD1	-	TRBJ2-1	CASSEPWTGVSRDGKFF	TGTGCCAGCAGTGAACCCTGGACAGGGGTTAGCCGGGACGGGAAGTTCTTC
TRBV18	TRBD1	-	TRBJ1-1	CASSRTGGNTEAFF	TGTGCCAGCTCACGGACAGGGGGGAACACTGAAGCTTTCTTT
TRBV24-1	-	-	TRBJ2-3	CATSDPPRDTQYF	TGTGCCACCAGTGATCCTCCACGGGATACGCAGTATTTT
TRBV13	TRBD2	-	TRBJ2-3	CASSSRGSLRGTDTQYF	TGTGCCAGCAGCAGCCGCGGGAGCCTCAGGGGCACAGATACGCAGTATTTT
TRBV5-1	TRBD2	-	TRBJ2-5	CASSLLAGGEQETQYF	TGCGCCAGCAGCTTGCTAGCGGGAGGGGAGCAAGAGACCCAGTACTTC
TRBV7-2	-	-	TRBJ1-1	CASRKGGGLFTEAFF	TGTGCCAGCAGAAAAGGGGGGGGCCTTTTCACTGAAGCTTTCTTT
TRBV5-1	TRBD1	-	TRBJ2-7	CASSLGQGSDEQYF	TGCGCCAGCAGCTTGGGACAGGGTTCCGACGAGCAGTACTTC
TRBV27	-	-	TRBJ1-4	CASSPGLSRNEKLFF	TGTGCCAGCAGCCCTGGGCTGAGCCGTAATGAAAAACTGTTTTTT
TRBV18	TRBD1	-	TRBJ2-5	CASSRGQVIVQETQYF	TGTGCCAGCTCTCGCGGACAGGTAATCGTCCAAGAGACCCAGTACTTC
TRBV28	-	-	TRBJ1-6	CATGSGFIAFSPNSPLHF	TGTGCCACCGGGTCTGGGTTTATCGCCTTTTCCCCTAATTCACCCCTCCACTTT
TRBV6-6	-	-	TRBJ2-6	CASSYEASGANVLTF	TGTGCCAGCAGTTACGAGGCCTCTGGGGCCAACGTCCTGACTTTC
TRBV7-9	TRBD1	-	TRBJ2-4	CASSLEQGYGAKNIQYF	TGTGCCAGCAGCTTAGAACAGGGGTATGGGGCCAAAAACATTCAGTACTTC
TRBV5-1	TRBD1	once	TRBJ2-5	CASWTTGEETQYF	TGCGCCAGCTGGACGACAGGGGAGGAGACCCAGTACTTC
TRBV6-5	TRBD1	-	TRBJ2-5	CASSYPAGTAKETQYF	TGTGCCAGCAGTTACCCGGCAGGGACAGCTAAAGAGACCCAGTACTTC
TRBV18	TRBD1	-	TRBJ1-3	CASSSPGQGAGNTIYF	TGTGCCAGCTCATCCCCGGGACAGGGGGCTGGAAACACCATATATTTT
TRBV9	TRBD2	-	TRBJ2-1	CASSVATGLAGNEQFF	TGTGCCAGCAGCGTAGCTACTGGGCTAGCGGGAAATGAGCAGTTCTTC
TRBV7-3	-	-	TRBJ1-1	CASSLNRVAFF	TGTGCCAGCAGCTTAAACAGGGTGGCTTTCTTT
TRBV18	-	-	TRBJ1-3	CASSPQGNTGNTIYF	TGTGCCAGCTCACCTCAGGGTAACACTGGAAACACCATATATTTT
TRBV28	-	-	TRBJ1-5	CASSSSSQPQHF	TGTGCCAGCAGCTCTAGTTCTCAGCCCCAGCATTTT
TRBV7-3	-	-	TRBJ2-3	CASSYIAESTDTQYF	TGTGCCAGCAGTTACATAGCGGAGAGCACAGATACGCAGTATTTT
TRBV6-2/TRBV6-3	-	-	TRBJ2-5	CASSSPGGQETQYF	TGTGCCAGCAGTTCCCCAGGGGGGCAGGAGACCCAGTACTTC
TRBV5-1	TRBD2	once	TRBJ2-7	CASSLKGLAGGYEQYF	TGCGCCAGCAGCTTGAAGGGACTAGCGGGAGGGTACGAGCAGTACTTC
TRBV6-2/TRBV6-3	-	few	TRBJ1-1	CASSAGGRGTEAFF	TGTGCCAGCAGCGCAGGCGGCAGGGGCACTGAAGCTTTCTTT
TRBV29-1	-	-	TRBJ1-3	CIAGTPGNTIYF	TGCATTGCAGGGACACCCGGAAACACCATATATTTT
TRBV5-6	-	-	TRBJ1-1	CASSAGLSGTLKAFF	TGTGCCAGCAGCGCTGGACTTTCTGGAACACTGAAAGCTTTCTTT
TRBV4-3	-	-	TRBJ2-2	CASRFSGANTGELFF	TGCGCCAGCAGGTTCAGCGGAGCGAACACCGGGGAGCTGTTTTTT
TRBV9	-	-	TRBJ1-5	CASSADINQPQHF	TGTGCCAGCAGCGCGGACATCAATCAGCCCCAGCATTTT
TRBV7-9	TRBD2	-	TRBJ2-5	CASSRTSGGVETQYF	TGTGCCAGCAGCCGGACTAGTGGAGGGGTCGAGACCCAGTACTTC
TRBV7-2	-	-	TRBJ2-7	CASSLGGGRNPYEQYF	TGTGCCAGCAGCTTAGGGGGGGGGCGGAATCCCTACGAACAGTACTTC
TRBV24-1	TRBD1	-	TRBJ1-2	CATSDKGQIYGYTF	TGTGCCACCAGTGATAAGGGACAGATCTATGGCTACACCTTC
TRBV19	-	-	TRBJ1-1	CASSISGEAFF	TGTGCCAGTAGTATCTCCGGGGAAGCTTTCTTT
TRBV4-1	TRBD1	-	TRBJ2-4	CASSQVGQGATKNIQYF	TGCGCCAGCAGCCAAGTTGGACAGGGGGCAACCAAAAACATTCAGTACTTC
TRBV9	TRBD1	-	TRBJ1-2	CASSVALGTGPYGYTF	TGTGCCAGCAGCGTAGCACTCGGGACAGGTCCCTATGGCTACACCTTC
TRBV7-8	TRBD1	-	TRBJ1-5	CASSGTGVSNQPQHF	TGTGCCAGCAGCGGGACAGGGGTTAGCAATCAGCCCCAGCATTTT
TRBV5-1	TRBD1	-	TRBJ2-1	CASRHTTGDEQFF	TGCGCCAGCAGGCATACGACAGGGGATGAGCAGTTCTTC
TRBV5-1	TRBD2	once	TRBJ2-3	CASSSGLAGGPTDTQYF	TGCGCCAGCAGCTCGGGGTTAGCGGGAGGGCCCACAGATACGCAGTATTTT
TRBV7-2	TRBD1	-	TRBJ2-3	CASSVVGTGTDTQYF	TGTGCCAGCAGCGTCGTTGGGACAGGGACAGATACGCAGTATTTT
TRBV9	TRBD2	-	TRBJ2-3	CASSVGAGGGLDTQYF	TGTGCCAGCAGCGTAGGGGCGGGAGGGGGTCTGGATACGCAGTATTTT
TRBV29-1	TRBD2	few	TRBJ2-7	CSVSTDTTGLAVAQYF	TGCAGCGTTTCTACCGACACAACGGGACTAGCGGTCGCGCAGTACTTC
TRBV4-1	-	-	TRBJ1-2	CASSQTASNYGYTF	TGCGCCAGCAGCCAGACAGCTTCTAACTATGGCTACACCTTC
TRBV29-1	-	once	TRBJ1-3	CSVEDGPMRNTIYF	TGCAGCGTGGAGGACGGGCCCATGAGAAACACCATATATTTT
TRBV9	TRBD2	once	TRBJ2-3	CASSVGLAPDTQYF	TGTGCCAGCAGCGTTGGACTAGCGCCAGATACGCAGTATTTT
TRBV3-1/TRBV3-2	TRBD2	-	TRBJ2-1	CASSLGPPSGINEQFF	TGTGCCAGCAGCCTCGGTCCACCTAGCGGGATAAATGAGCAGTTCTTC
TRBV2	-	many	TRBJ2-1	CASSFPGTVNNEQFF	TGTGCCAGCAGTTTTCCCGGGACTGTTAACAATGAGCAGTTCTTC
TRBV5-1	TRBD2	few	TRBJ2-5	CASSPGTSGSTETQYF	TGCGCCAGCAGCCCCGGGACTAGCGGGAGCACAGAGACCCAGTACTTC
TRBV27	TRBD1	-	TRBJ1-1	CASSSNRDRAIGAFF	TGTGCCAGCAGTTCAAACCGGGACAGGGCAATCGGAGCTTTCTTT
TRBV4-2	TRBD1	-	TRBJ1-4	CASSQDYYRQGQAEKLFF	TGTGCCAGCAGCCAAGATTACTATCGACAGGGCCAAGCCGAAAAACTGTTTTTT
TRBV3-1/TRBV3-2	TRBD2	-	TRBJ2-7	CASSPGQLAAGSYEQYF	TGTGCCAGCAGCCCCGGCCAACTAGCGGCCGGCTCCTACGAGCAGTACTTC
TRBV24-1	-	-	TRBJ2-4	CATSDPSGAKNIQYF	TGTGCCACCAGTGACCCAAGCGGGGCCAAAAACATTCAGTACTTC
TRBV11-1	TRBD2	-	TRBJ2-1	CASSKRTSGAYNEQFF	TGTGCCAGCAGCAAAAGGACTAGCGGAGCATACAATGAGCAGTTCTTC
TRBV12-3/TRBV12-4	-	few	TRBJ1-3	CATGYSGNTIYF	TGTGCCACGGGGTACTCTGGAAACACCATATATTTT
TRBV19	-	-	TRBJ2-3	CASSPRRGSLNTDTQYF	TGTGCCAGTAGTCCTAGACGGGGTTCACTAAACACAGATACGCAGTATTTT
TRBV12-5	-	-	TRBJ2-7	CASGLAFKVAAWRGEQYF	TGTGCTAGTGGTTTAGCGTTTAAGGTAGCGGCTTGGAGGGGCGAGCAGTACTTC
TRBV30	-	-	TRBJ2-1	CAWDSVGAVNEQFF	TGTGCCTGGGACTCTGTGGGAGCCGTCAATGAGCAGTTCTTC
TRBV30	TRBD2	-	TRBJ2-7	CAWSDKGLAGYEQYF	TGTGCCTGGAGTGACAAGGGACTAGCTGGTTACGAGCAGTACTTC
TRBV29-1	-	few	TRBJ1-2	CSVADFSPGYTF	TGCAGCGTCGCCGACTTTAGCCCGGGCTACACCTTC